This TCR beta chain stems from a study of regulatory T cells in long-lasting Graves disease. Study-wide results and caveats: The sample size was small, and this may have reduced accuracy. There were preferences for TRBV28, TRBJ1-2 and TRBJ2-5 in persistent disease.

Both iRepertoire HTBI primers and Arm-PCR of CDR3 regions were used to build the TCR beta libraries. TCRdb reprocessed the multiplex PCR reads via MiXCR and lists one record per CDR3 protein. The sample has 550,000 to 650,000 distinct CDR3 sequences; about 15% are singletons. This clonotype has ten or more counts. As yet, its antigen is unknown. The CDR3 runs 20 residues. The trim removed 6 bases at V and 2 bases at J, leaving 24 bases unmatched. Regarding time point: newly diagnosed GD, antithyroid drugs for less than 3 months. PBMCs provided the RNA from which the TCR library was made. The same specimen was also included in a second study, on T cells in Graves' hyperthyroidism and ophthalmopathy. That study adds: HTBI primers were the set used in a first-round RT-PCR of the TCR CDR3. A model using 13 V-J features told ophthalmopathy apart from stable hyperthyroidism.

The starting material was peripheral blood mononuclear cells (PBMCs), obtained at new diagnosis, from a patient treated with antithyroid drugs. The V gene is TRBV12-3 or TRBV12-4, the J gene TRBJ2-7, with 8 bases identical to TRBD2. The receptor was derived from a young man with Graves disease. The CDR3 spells CASSLSRGGGRIAEAYEQYF. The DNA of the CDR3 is TGTGCCAGCAGCCTGAGTCGGGGGGGGGGACGTATAGCGGAGGCCTACGAGCAGTACTTC.